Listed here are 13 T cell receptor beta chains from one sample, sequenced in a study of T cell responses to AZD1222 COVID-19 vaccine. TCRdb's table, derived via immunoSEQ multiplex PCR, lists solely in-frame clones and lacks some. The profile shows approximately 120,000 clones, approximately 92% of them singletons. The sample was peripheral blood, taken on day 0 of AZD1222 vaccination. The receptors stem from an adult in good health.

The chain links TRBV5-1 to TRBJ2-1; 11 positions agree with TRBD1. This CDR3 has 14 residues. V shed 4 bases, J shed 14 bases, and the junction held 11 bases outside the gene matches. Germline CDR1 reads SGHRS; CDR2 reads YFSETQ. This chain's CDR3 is CASSPFGTGGEKFF. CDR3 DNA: TGCGCCAGCAGCCCCTTCGGGACAGGGGGTGAAAAGTTCTTC.

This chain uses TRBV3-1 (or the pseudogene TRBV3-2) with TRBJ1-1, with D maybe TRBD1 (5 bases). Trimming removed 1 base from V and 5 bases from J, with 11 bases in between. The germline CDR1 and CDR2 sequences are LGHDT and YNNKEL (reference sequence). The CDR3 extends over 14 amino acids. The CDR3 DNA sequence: TGTGCCAGCAGCCAAGCCTCCAGGGATACTGAAGCTTTCTTT. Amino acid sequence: CASSQASRDTEAFF.

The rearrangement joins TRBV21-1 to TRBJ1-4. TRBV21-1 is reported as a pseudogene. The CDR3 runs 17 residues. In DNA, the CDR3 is TGTGCCAGCAGCCAGGCCCGGAGGGGGGCCACTAATGAAAAACTGTTTTTT. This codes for CASSQARRGATNEKLFF.

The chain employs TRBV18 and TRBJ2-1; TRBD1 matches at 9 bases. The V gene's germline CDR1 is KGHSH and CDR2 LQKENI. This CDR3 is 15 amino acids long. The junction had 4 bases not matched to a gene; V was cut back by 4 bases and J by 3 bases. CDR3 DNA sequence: TGTGCCAGCTCACAGACAGGGGGTTTCTACAATGAGCAGTTCTTC. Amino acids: CASSQTGGFYNEQFF.

In nucleotides, the CDR3 is TGTGCCAGCAGTTTGGTTTGGGTGCCCGAACCCCTAGAAAGCTCCTACAATGAGCAGTTCTTC. This translates into CASSLVWVPEPLESSYNEQFF. The genes are TRBV27 and TRBJ2-1; D call uncertain. The CDR3 has 21 amino acids. The germline gives CDR1 MNHEY, CDR2 SMNVEV (reference sequence). The V and J ends lost 3 bases and 0 bases respectively, with 27 bases between them.

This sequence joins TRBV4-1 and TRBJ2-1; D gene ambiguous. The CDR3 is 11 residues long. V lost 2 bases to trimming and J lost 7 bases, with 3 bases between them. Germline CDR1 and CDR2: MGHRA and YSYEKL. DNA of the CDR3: TGCGCCAGCAGCCAAACAAATGAGCAGTTCTTC. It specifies CASSQTNEQFF.

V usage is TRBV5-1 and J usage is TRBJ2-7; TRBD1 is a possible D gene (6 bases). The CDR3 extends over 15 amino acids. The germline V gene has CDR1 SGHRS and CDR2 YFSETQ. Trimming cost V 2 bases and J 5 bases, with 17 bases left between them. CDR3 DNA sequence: TGCGCCAGCAGCTTAAGGGACAAAACTATGGACGAGCAGTACTTC. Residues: CASSLRDKTMDEQYF.

The CDR3 bases are TGTGCCAGCTCACCAAGCGGGAGGGCCTACAATGAGCAGTTCTTC. Encoded protein: CASSPSGRAYNEQFF. The chain links TRBV18 to TRBJ2-1, with 10 bases that match TRBD2. The CDR3 covers 15 residues. V lost 2 bases and J lost 2; bases outside the gene matches: 0. Germline-derived CDR1 and CDR2 are KGHSH and LQKENI. Variable domain in full (rest from reference TRBV18 and TRBJ2-1): NAGVMQNPRHLVRRRGQEARLRCSPMKGHSHVYWYRQLPEEGLKFMVYLQKENIIDESGMPKERFSAEFPKEGPSILRIQQVVRGDSAAYFCASSPSGRAYNEQFFGPGTRLTVL.

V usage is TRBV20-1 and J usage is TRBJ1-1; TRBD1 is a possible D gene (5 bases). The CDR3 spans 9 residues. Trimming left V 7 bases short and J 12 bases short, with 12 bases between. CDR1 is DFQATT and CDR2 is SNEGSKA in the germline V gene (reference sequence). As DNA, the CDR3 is TGCAGTGTCGGGGGAAAAACTTTCTTT. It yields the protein CSVGGKTFF.

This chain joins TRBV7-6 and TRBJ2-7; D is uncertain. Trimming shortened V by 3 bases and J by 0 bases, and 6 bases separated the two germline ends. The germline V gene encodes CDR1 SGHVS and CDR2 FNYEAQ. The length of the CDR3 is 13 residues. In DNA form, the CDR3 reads TGTGCCAGCAGCTTTGAGAGCTCCTACGAGCAGTACTTC. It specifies CASSFESSYEQYF.

CDR3 residues: CASNWDVQSTNEKLFF. The DNA of the CDR3 is TGTGCCAGCAATTGGGACGTTCAATCAACTAATGAAAAACTGTTTTTT. The chain links TRBV2 to TRBJ1-4; a possible D gene is TRBD1 (5 bases). The V end was cut by 7 bases, the J end by 0 bases, with 15 bases between. Germline CDR1 reads SNHLY; CDR2 reads FYNNEI. The CDR3 has 16 residues.

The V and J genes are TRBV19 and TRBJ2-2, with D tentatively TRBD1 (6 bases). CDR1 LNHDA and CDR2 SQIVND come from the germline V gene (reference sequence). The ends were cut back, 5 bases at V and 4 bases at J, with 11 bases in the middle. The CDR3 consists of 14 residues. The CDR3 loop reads CASSRGQSTGELFF. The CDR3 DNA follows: TGTGCCAGTAGTCGCGGACAGAGCACCGGGGAGCTGTTTTTT.

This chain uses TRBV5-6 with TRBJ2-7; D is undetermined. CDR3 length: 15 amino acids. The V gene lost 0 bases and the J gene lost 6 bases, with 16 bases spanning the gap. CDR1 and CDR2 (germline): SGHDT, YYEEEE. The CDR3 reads CASSLATGDHREQYF. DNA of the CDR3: TGTGCCAGCAGCTTGGCTACCGGAGACCACCGCGAGCAGTACTTC.